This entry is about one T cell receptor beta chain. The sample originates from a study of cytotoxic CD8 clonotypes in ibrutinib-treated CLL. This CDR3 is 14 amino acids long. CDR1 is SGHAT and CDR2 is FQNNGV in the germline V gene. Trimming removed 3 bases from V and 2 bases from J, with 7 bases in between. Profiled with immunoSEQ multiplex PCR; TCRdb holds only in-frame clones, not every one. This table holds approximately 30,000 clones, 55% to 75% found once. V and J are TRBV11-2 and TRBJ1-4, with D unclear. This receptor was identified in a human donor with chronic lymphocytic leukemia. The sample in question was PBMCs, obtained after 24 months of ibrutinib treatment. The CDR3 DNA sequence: TGTGCCAGCAGCTTTCGGCGGACTAATGAAAAACTGTTTTTT. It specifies CASSFRRTNEKLFF.